Detailed here is one T cell receptor (beta chain). Antigen specificity is unknown. The data derive from a study of T cell responses to AZD1222 COVID-19 vaccine. Study-wide results and caveats: The number of AZD1222 recipients seropositive at baseline was only 6 or 7.

Sequencing was performed with immunoSEQ multiplex PCR; in TCRdb, only in-frame clones are kept and a portion is missing. Among more than 140,000 clones listed, approximately 88% were seen once. The CDR3 contains 16 residues. V dropped 3 bases and J dropped 4; count of bases not matched to a gene: 6. The germline gives CDR1 SGHRS, CDR2 YFSETQ. The TCR was taken from an adult in good health. V usage is TRBV5-1 and J usage is TRBJ2-7; 14 bases match TRBD2. This sample comprised peripheral blood, obtained on day 0 of AZD1222 vaccination. CDR3 sequence reads: CASSSGLAGADYEQYF. CDR3 coding DNA: TGCGCCAGCAGCTCGGGACTAGCGGGAGCCGATTACGAGCAGTACTTC.